The 16 T cell receptor beta chains given below trace back to one sample, sequenced in a study of regulatory T cells in long-lasting Graves disease. Time point of the sample: newly diagnosed GD, antithyroid drugs for less than 3 months. PBMC RNA served as the TCR library source. In building TCR beta libraries, iRepertoire HTBI primers were used together with Arm-PCR of CDR3 regions. TCRdb re-analysed the multiplex PCR reads in MiXCR, keeping a single row per CDR3 protein. This table has 500,000 or so distinct CDR3 sequences, around 15% appearing once. This sample was also put to use in a study of T cells in Graves' hyperthyroidism and ophthalmopathy.

The sample here was peripheral blood mononuclear cells (PBMCs), taken at new diagnosis, from a patient treated with antithyroid drugs. The receptors come from a man aged 35 to 55 with Graves disease.

The chain joins TRBV29-1 to TRBJ2-2; maybe TRBD2 (5 bases). This CDR3 is built from 15 residues. Trimming removed 6 bases at V and 0 bases at J, with 14 bases between. Germline V gene sequence: CDR1 SQVTM, CDR2 ANQGSEA. The CDR3 here is CSVILGSANTGELFF. The CDR3 DNA sequence: TGCAGCGTCATTTTAGGTAGCGCGAACACCGGGGAGCTGTTTTTT.

In its sample, this clonotype was seen many times. This sequence joins TRBV7-9 and TRBJ2-3, with D unclear. Germline V gene data show CDR1 as SEHNR and CDR2 as FQNEAQ (reference sequence). CDR3 length: 13 residues. Trimming took off 5 bases at V and 6 bases at J, with 12 bases between the two ends. In DNA, the CDR3 is TGTGCCAGCAGCCGAAGGACCCTCGATACGCAGTATTTT. It translates to CASSRRTLDTQYF.

The chain couples TRBV10-3 to TRBJ1-2, with D perhaps matching TRBD1 (5 bases). Trimming took 7 bases from V and 4 from J, leaving 28 bases between them. The CDR3 spans 18 residues. Germline values: CDR1 ENHRY, CDR2 SYGVKD. CDR3 DNA: TGTGCCATCACCTCGACGATCAGGGCCGGGGATTCGGCCTATGGCTACACCTTC. Residues: CAITSTIRAGDSAYGYTF.

The sample holds many counts of this clonotype. The chain carries TRBV6-1 and TRBJ2-7; TRBD1 agrees at 9 bases. The CDR3 is 13 residues long. V was pared by 5 bases and J by 6 bases, with 5 bases of the junction left unmatched. Germline V gene sequence: CDR1 MNHNS, CDR2 SASEGT. CDR3: CASSRTGAGEQYF. CDR3 DNA sequence: TGTGCCAGCAGTAGGACAGGGGCGGGCGAGCAGTACTTC.

This clonotype has ten or more counts. This CDR3 reads CSARDSRVSTDTQYF. Here the CDR3 DNA reads TGCAGTGCTAGAGATTCGCGGGTTAGCACAGATACGCAGTATTTT. The rearrangement uses TRBV20-1 and TRBJ2-3; D might be TRBD2 (5 bases). Germline CDR1 and CDR2: DFQATT and SNEGSKA (reference sequence). This CDR3 comprises 15 residues. Between the trimmed V and J ends, which lost 0 bases and 0 bases, there was a span of 10 bases.

At least ten counts were recorded for this clonotype. The gene calls are TRBV12-3 or TRBV12-4 and TRBJ1-1, with D possibly TRBD1 on 5 matching bases. The CDR3 has 14 amino acids. The germline V and J ends were trimmed by 5 bases and 4 bases, with 14 bases remaining between them. The CDR3 nucleotides read TGTGCCAGCAGTCGGGACGCTGGGGGCACTGAAGCTTTCTTT. It yields the protein CASSRDAGGTEAFF.

This clonotype was counted ten times or more. The CDR3 here is CASSLNLLGTQYF. The CDR3 bases are TGTGCCAGCAGCCTTAACCTGCTGGGGACCCAGTACTTC. V and J are TRBV7-3 and TRBJ2-5; no definite D call. Germline V lookup: CDR1 SGHTA, CDR2 FQGTGA. CDR3 length: 13 residues. V was trimmed by 5 bases and J by 7 bases, leaving 14 bases between them.

This CDR3 is CASSSPSLAGDYEQYF. CDR3 DNA: TGTGCCAGCAGCTCGCCCTCACTAGCGGGAGACTACGAGCAGTACTTC. V gene TRBV7-9 combines with J gene TRBJ2-7; 11 positions agree with TRBD2. With V trimmed by 4 bases and J by 3 bases, 8 bases remained unmatched. The CDR3 sequence is 16 residues long. Per the germline V gene, CDR1 is SEHNR and CDR2 is FQNEAQ (reference sequence). The variable domain in full, completed from reference TRBV7-9 and TRBJ2-7, reads DTGVSQNPRHKITKRGQNVTFRCDPISEHNRLYWYRQTLGQGPEFLTYFQNEAQLEKSRLLSDRFSAERPKGSFSTLEIQRTEQGDSAMYLCASSSPSLAGDYEQYFGPGTRLTVT.

The chain employs TRBV7-3 and TRBJ2-7, with 7 bases that match TRBD2. The CDR3 consists of 17 residues. Germline CDR1 SGHTA, CDR2 FQGTGA. Trimming at V came to 5 bases and at J to 1 base, leaving 14 bases not matched to a gene. The CDR3 DNA sequence: TGTGCCAGCAGCAGAGAGATGTGGCGGGAGAGATCCTACGAGCAGTACTTC. Protein: CASSREMWRERSYEQYF. The full variable domain, in which reference TRBV7-3 and TRBJ2-7 provide the parts outside the CDR3, is GAGVSQTPSNKVTEKGKYVELRCDPISGHTALYWYRQSLGQGPEFLIYFQGTGAADDSGLPNDRFFAVRPEGSVSTLKIQRTERGDSAVYLCASSREMWRERSYEQYFGPGTRLTVT.

This chain connects TRBV15 to TRBJ1-1; D uncertain. The CDR3 spans 13 residues. Germline V gives CDR1 LNHNV, CDR2 YYDKDF (reference sequence). Trimming shortened V by 1 base and J by 1 base, and 4 bases separated the two germline ends. The CDR3 DNA reads TGTGCCACCAGCAGAGGAAGGAACACTGAAGCTTTCTTT. Translating it yields CATSRGRNTEAFF.

This clonotype was counted ten times or more. The J gene is TRBJ2-2, the V gene TRBV28, with D unresolved. The ends were cut back, 7 bases at V and 0 bases at J, with 6 bases in the middle. Germline V gene sequence: CDR1 MDHEN, CDR2 SYDVKM. This CDR3 comprises 13 residues. CDR3 DNA: TGTGCCAGCAAAGAAACGAACACCGGGGAGCTGTTTTTT. Its protein product is CASKETNTGELFF.

The chain carries TRBV28 and TRBJ2-1; D is unclear. The CDR3 runs 11 residues. Germline V CDR1 and CDR2: MDHEN, SYDVKM. V was pared by 6 bases and J by 8 bases, with 8 bases between. The CDR3 loop reads CASSLQDEQFF. The CDR3 bases are TGTGCCAGCAGCCTCCAGGATGAGCAGTTCTTC. The whole variable domain, filled in from reference TRBV28 and TRBJ2-1, reads DVKVTQSSRYLVKRTGEKVFLECVQDMDHENMFWYRQDPGLGLRLIYFSYDVKMKEKGDIPEGYSVSREKKERFSLILESASTNQTSMYLCASSLQDEQFFGPGTRLTVL.

This clonotype has at least ten counts. This chain joins TRBV2 and TRBJ2-3; 7 bases agree with TRBD2. The junction had 7 bases not matched to a gene; V was cut back by 4 bases and J by 3 bases. The CDR3 spans 15 residues. Per the germline V gene, CDR1 is SNHLY and CDR2 is FYNNEI. The CDR3: CASSVREGLTDTQYF. The CDR3 DNA sequence: TGTGCCAGCAGTGTGCGCGAGGGACTAACAGATACGCAGTATTTT.

This sequence joins TRBV6-1 and TRBJ1-1; D is unresolved. The V gene's germline CDR1 is MNHNS and CDR2 SASEGT. The CDR3 has 14 amino acids. V lost 4 bases and J lost 4, with 13 bases in between. DNA for the CDR3: TGTGCCAGCAGTGTGCAATTCACGGGCACTGAAGCTTTCTTT. Translated: CASSVQFTGTEAFF.

This clonotype has ten or more counts. The chain links TRBV6-2 or TRBV6-3 to TRBJ2-7, with 10 positions matching TRBD2. CDR1 is MNHEY, CDR2 SVGEGT, per germline. V lost 2 bases to trimming and J lost 6 bases; unmatched junction nucleotides: 7. The CDR3 totals 15 residues. CDR3 residues: CASSYLSGRAGEQYF. The CDR3 DNA reads TGTGCCAGCAGTTACCTCAGCGGGAGGGCTGGCGAGCAGTACTTC.

This chain connects TRBV6-5 to TRBJ2-7; 7 bases line up with TRBD2. J lost 6 bases, V lost 0 bases, and 2 bases had no gene match. The CDR3 totals 13 residues. Germline V gives CDR1 MNHEY, CDR2 SVGAGI. CDR3 nucleotide sequence: TGTGCCAGCAGTTACTCGCGGGAGCTCGAGCAGTACTTC. This gives the protein CASSYSRELEQYF.